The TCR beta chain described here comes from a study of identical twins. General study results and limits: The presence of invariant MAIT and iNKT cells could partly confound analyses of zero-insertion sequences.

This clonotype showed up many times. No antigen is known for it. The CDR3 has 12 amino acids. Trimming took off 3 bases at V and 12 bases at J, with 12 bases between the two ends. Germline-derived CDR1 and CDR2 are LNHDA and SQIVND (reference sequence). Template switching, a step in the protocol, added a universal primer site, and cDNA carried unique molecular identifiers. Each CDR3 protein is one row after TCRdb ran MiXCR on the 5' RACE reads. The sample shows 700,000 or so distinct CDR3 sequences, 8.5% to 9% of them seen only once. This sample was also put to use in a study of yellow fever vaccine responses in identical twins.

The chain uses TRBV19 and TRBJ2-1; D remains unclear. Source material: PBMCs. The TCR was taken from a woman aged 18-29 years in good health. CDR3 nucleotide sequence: TGTGCCAGTAGTATGACAACCGGGTGGCAGTTCTTC. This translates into CASSMTTGWQFF.